This T cell receptor beta chain was profiled in a study of blood T cell repertoires in COVID-19. Study overall: Sites across the United States, Italy and Spain contributed samples from acute and convalescent COVID-19. In each case, the material was cDNA or gDNA derived from T cells, B-cell-depleted T cells, or PBMCs.

CDR1 MGHRA and CDR2 YSYEKL come from the germline V gene. V shed 0 bases, J shed 6 bases, and the junction held 5 bases outside the gene matches. The CDR3 consists of 15 residues. TCRdb's copy holds only in-frame clones and misses some; the assay was immunoSEQ multiplex PCR. Here the sample spans 150,000 to 200,000 clones, over 80% being singletons. The receptor comes from a young woman with acute or convalescent COVID-19. The chain recombines TRBV4-1 with TRBJ2-7, with 10 bases that match TRBD2. The specimen was peripheral blood. The CDR3 is CASSQEGLAGVEQYF. The CDR3 DNA is TGCGCCAGCAGCCAAGAGGGCCTAGCGGGAGTCGAGCAGTACTTC.